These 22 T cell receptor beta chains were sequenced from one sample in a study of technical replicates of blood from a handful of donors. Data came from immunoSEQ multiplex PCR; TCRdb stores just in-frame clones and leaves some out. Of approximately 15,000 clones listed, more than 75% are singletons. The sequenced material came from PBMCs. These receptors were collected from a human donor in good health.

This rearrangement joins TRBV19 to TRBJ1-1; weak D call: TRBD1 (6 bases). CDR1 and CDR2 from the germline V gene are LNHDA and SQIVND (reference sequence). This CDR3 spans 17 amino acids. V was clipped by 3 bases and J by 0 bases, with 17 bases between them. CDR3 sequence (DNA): TGTGCCAGTAGTATGGCCAGGTATTGGGACATGAACACTGAAGCTTTCTTT. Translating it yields CASSMARYWDMNTEAFF.

The CDR3 protein is CASSIQTAGNTEAFF. Written as DNA, the CDR3 is TGTGCCAGTAGTATCCAAACAGCTGGAAACACTGAAGCTTTCTTT. The V gene is TRBV19, the J gene TRBJ1-1; D is uncertain. The V and J ends lost 3 bases and 2 bases respectively, with 13 bases between them. The CDR3 spans 15 residues. Germline CDR1 reads LNHDA; CDR2 reads SQIVND (reference sequence).

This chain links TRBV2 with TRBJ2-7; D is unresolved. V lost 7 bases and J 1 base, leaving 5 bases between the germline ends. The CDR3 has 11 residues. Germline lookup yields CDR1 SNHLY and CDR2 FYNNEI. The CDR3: CASTGSYEQYF. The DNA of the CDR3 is TGTGCCAGCACAGGTTCCTACGAGCAGTACTTC.

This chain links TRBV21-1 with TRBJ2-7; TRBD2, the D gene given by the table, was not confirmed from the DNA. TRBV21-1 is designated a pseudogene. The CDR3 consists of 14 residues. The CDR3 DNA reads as TGTGCCAGCCTCAGGCGGGATACCTCCTACGAGCAGTACTTC. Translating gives CASLRRDTSYEQYF.

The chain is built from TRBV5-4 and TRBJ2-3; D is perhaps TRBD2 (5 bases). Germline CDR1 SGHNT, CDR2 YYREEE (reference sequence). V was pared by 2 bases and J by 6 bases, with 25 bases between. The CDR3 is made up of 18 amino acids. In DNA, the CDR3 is TGTGCCAGCAGCTTAATCGGCCCGACGGGATGGTTCCGGGATACGCAGTATTTT. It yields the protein CASSLIGPTGWFRDTQYF.

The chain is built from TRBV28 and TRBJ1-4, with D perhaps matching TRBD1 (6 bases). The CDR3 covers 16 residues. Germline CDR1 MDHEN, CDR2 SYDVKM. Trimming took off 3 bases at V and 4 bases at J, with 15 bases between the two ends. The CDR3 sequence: CASSFFGGAGNEKLFF. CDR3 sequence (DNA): TGTGCCAGCAGTTTTTTTGGGGGGGCTGGTAATGAAAAACTGTTTTTT.

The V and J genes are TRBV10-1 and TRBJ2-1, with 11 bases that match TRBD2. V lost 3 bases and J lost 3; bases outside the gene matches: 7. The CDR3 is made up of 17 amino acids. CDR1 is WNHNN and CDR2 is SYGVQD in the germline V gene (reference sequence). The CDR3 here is CASSEGPGLAVYNEQFF. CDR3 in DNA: TGCGCCAGCAGTGAAGGACCGGGACTAGCGGTCTACAATGAGCAGTTCTTC.

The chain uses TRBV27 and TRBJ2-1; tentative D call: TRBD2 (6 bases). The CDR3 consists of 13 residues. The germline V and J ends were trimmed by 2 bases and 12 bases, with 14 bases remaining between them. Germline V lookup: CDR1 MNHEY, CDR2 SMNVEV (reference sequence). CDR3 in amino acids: CASSLGEDRGQFF. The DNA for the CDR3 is TGTGCCAGCAGTTTAGGGGAGGATCGGGGGCAGTTCTTC.

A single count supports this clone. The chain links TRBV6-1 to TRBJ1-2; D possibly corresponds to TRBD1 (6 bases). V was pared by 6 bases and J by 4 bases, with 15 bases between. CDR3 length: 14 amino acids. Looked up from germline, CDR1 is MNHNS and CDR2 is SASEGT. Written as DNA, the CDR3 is TGTGCCAGCAGATTAGGGGCAGGGGTCTATGGCTACACCTTC. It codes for CASRLGAGVYGYTF.

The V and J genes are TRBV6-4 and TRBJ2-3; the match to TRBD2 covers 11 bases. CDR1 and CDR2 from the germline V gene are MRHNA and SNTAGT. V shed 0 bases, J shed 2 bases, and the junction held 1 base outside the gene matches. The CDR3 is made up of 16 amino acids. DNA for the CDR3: TGTGCCAGCAGTGACTCTAGCGGGAGGGCCACAGATACGCAGTATTTT. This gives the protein CASSDSSGRATDTQYF.

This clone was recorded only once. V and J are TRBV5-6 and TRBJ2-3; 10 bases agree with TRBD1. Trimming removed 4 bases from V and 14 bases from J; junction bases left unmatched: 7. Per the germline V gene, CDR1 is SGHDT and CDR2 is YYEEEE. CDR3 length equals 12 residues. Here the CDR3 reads CASSPGQGLGYF. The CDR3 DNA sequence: TGTGCCAGCAGCCCGGGACAGGGGTTGGGGTATTTT.

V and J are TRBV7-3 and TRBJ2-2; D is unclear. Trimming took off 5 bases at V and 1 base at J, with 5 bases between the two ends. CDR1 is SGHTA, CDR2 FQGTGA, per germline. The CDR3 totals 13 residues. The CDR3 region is CASSQQNTGELFF. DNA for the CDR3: TGTGCCAGCAGCCAACAGAACACCGGGGAGCTGTTTTTT. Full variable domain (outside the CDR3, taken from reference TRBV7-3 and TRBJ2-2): GAGVSQTPSNKVTEKGKYVELRCDPISGHTALYWYRQSLGQGPEFLIYFQGTGAADDSGLPNDRFFAVRPEGSVSTLKIQRTERGDSAVYLCASSQQNTGELFFGEGSRLTVL.

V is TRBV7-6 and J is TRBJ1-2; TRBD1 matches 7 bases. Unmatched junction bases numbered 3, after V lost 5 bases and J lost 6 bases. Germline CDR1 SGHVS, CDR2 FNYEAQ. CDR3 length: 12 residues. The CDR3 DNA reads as TGTGCCAGCAGCGCAACAGGGGATGGCTACACCTTC. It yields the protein CASSATGDGYTF. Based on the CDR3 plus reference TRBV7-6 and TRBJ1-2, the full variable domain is GAGVSQSPRYKVTKRGQDVALRCDPISGHVSLYWYRQALGQGPEFLTYFNYEAQQDKSGLPNDRFSAERPEGSISTLTIQRTEQRDSAMYRCASSATGDGYTFGSGTRLTVV.

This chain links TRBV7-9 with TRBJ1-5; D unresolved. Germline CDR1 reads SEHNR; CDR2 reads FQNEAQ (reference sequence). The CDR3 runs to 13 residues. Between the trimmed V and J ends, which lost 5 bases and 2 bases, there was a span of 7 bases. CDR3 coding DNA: TGTGCCAGCAGCCCCCCCGGCAATCAGCCCCAGCATTTT. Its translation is CASSPPGNQPQHF.

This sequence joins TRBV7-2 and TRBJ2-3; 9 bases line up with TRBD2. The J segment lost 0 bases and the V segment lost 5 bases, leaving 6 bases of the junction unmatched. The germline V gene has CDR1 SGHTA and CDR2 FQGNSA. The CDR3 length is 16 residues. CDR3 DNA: TGTGCCAGCAGCAGGGGACTAGCCCTTAGCACAGATACGCAGTATTTT. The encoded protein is CASSRGLALSTDTQYF.

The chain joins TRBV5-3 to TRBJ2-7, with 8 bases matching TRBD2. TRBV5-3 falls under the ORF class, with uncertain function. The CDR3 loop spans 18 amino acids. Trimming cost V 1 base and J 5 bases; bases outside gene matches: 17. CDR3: CARSLSKRECPGGHEQYF. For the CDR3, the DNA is TGTGCCAGAAGCTTGTCGAAGCGGGAGTGCCCTGGAGGTCACGAGCAGTACTTC.

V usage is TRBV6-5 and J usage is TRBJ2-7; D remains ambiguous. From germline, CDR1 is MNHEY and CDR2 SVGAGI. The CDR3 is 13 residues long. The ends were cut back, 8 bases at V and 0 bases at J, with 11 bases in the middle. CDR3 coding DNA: TGTGCCAGCCAGTCCGTAAGCTCCTACGAGCAGTACTTC. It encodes CASQSVSSYEQYF.

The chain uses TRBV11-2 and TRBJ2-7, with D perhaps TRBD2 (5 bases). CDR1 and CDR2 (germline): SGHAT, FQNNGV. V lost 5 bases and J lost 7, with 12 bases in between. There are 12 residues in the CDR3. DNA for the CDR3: TGTGCCAGCAGCCACCAAAGCGGAGAGCAGTACTTC. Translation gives CASSHQSGEQYF.

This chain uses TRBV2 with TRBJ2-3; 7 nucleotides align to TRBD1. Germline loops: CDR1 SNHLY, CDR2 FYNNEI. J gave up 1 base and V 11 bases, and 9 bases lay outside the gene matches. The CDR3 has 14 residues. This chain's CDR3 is CAVRDSFRTDTQYF. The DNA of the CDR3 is TGTGCCGTACGGGACAGCTTCCGCACAGATACGCAGTATTTT.

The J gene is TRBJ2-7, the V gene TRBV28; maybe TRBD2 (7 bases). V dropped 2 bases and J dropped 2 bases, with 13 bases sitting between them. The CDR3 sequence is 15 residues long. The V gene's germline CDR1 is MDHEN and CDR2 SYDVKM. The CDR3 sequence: CASSLGEGGPYEQYF. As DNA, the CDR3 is TGTGCCAGCAGTTTAGGGGAGGGGGGCCCCTACGAGCAGTACTTC. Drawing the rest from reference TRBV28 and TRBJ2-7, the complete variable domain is DVKVTQSSRYLVKRTGEKVFLECVQDMDHENMFWYRQDPGLGLRLIYFSYDVKMKEKGDIPEGYSVSREKKERFSLILESASTNQTSMYLCASSLGEGGPYEQYFGPGTRLTVT.

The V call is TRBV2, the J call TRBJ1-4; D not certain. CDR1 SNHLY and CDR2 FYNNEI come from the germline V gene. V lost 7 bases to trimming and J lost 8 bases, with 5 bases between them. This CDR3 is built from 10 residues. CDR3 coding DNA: TGTGCCAGCATACGGGAAAAACTGTTTTTT. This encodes CASIREKLFF.

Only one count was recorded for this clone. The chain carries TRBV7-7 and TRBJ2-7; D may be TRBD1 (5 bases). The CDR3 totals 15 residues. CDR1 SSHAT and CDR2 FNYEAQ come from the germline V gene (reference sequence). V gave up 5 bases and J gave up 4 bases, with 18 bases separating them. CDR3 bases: TGTGCCAGCAGCCCCTCATTGAGCAGGGTGTACGAGCAGTACTTC. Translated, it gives CASSPSLSRVYEQYF.